This is a list of T cell receptor beta chains from one sample in a study of CD8 T cells in ankylosing spondylitis. From the 5' RACE reads, TCRdb called clonotypes with MiXCR, one entry per CDR3 protein. Here the sample spans about 39,000 distinct CDR3 sequences, around 3% being singletons. The material sequenced was blood, either unsorted or a sorted T cell fraction (not recorded which). The receptors here all came from a male donor with ankylosing spondylitis or in good health (not recorded which). The CDR3 runs from the conserved cysteine through the conserved F or W. A D gene is named only where the DNA matches it firmly. Size tells how often a clone was seen (once, few, many) or the class of an expanded clone, and some rows leave it out.

V gene	D gene	clone size	CDR3 length	J gene	CDR3 DNA	CDR3 protein
TRBV9	.	many	14	TRBJ2-2	TGTGCCAGCAGCTCTCGGACCGGCACCGGGGAGCTGTTTTTT	CASSSRTGTGELFF
TRBV9	.	many	16	TRBJ2-3	TGTGCCAGCAGCGCCTCGATTCGAGGCGGCACAGATACGCAGTATTTT	CASSASIRGGTDTQYF
TRBV9	.	many	15	TRBJ2-1	TGTGCCAGCAGCGAGGACTACCGCTCCTACAATGAGCAGTTCTTC	CASSEDYRSYNEQFF
TRBV9	.	few	16	TRBJ2-5	TGTGCCAGCAGCGTAGGGGGGAGCGGCGTACAGGAGACCCAGTACTTC	CASSVGGSGVQETQYF
TRBV9	TRBD1	many	16	TRBJ1-6	TGTGCCAGCAGCGTAGCCGGGACAGGGACCAGTTCACCCCTCCACTTT	CASSVAGTGTSSPLHF
TRBV9	.	many	12	TRBJ2-1	TGTGCCAGCAGCGTGGGTAATGATGAGCAGTTCTTC	CASSVGNDEQFF
TRBV9	.	many	16	TRBJ2-1	TGTGCCAGCAGCGTAGGAGCGAGGGACGCCTACAATGAGCAGTTCTTC	CASSVGARDAYNEQFF
TRBV9	.	many	15	TRBJ2-3	TGTGCCAGCAGCGTCCGGCGGGGTGGGACAGATACGCAGTATTTT	CASSVRRGGTDTQYF
TRBV9	.	many	12	TRBJ2-3	TGTGCCAGCAGCGCGAACGGCGGTACGCAGTATTTT	CASSANGGTQYF
TRBV9	TRBD2	.	16	TRBJ2-2	TGTGCCAGCAGCGTGCAGACTAGCGGGAGGTCCCAAGAGCTGTTTTTT	CASSVQTSGRSQELFF
TRBV9	TRBD2	many	18	TRBJ2-2	TGTGCCAGCAGCGTAGCCCCCGGGGGGGCCGCCGACACCGGGGAGCTGTTTTTT	CASSVAPGGAADTGELFF
TRBV9	.	many	13	TRBJ1-6	TGTGCCAGCAGCGTAGACCAGAATTCACCCCTCCACTTT	CASSVDQNSPLHF
TRBV9	.	many	15	TRBJ2-5	TGTGCCAGCAGCGTAGGGAAGAGCTGGTGGGAGACCCAGTACTTC	CASSVGKSWWETQYF
TRBV9	.	many	13	TRBJ2-2	TGTGCCAGCAGCGGGGGGGCAGCGGCCGAGCTGTTTTTT	CASSGGAAAELFF
TRBV9	.	many	16	TRBJ2-1	TGTGCCAGCAGCGTAGCAGGCCGCAGGGACTACAATGAGCAGTTCTTC	CASSVAGRRDYNEQFF
TRBV9	.	many	15	TRBJ2-2	TGTGCCAGCAGCGTAGCTGGTCGGGGGACCGGGGAGCTGTTTTTT	CASSVAGRGTGELFF
TRBV9	TRBD2	many	16	TRBJ2-2	TGTGCCAGCAGCGTAGGTGCGGGGGGGAACACCGGGGAGCTGTTTTTT	CASSVGAGGNTGELFF
TRBV9	TRBD1	many	16	TRBJ2-6	TGTGCCAGCAGCCCGGGACAGACCTCTGGGGCCAACGTCCTGACTTTC	CASSPGQTSGANVLTF
TRBV9	.	many	16	TRBJ2-2	TGTGCCAGCAGCCGTGCGGGCGGACGAACGACCGGGGAGCTGTTTTTT	CASSRAGGRTTGELFF
TRBV9	.	few	15	TRBJ2-1	TGTGCCAGCAGCGTAGGGGGGAACATCTACAATGAGCAGTTCTTC	CASSVGGNIYNEQFF
TRBV9	.	.	16	TRBJ2-5	TGTGCCAGCGATCGTTCGGGGTTCGCGACACAAGAGACCCAGTACTTC	CASDRSGFATQETQYF
TRBV9	TRBD2	many	17	TRBJ2-3	TGTGCCAGCAGCGCAGCTCCGACTAGCAGGTGGGCAGATACGCAGTATTTT	CASSAAPTSRWADTQYF
TRBV9	.	many	14	TRBJ1-6	TGTGCCAGCAGTACACAGGCAGGGGATTCACCCCTCCACTTT	CASSTQAGDSPLHF
TRBV9	TRBD2	many	17	TRBJ2-5	TGTGCCAGCAGCGTGGATCCGCTAGCGGGGGGAGTGGGGACCCAGTACTTC	CASSVDPLAGGVGTQYF
TRBV9	.	many	13	TRBJ2-2	TGTGCCAGCAGCGTAATTTACACCGGGGAGCTGTTTTTT	CASSVIYTGELFF
TRBV9	.	many	14	TRBJ2-3	TGTGCCAGCAGCGTAGCCCTAAACACAGATACGCAGTATTTT	CASSVALNTDTQYF
TRBV9	TRBD2	many	17	TRBJ2-1	TGTGCCAGCACCCTGGGGCCTAGCGGGAGTATAGATGGTGAGCAGTTCTTC	CASTLGPSGSIDGEQFF
TRBV9	TRBD1	many	18	TRBJ2-3	TGTGCCAGCAGCGTAGCTACAGGGGGGACAGGGAGCACAGATACGCAGTATTTT	CASSVATGGTGSTDTQYF
TRBV9	.	few	15	TRBJ2-3	TGTGCCAGCAGCGTAGCCCAGCGGAGCACAGATACGCAGTATTTT	CASSVAQRSTDTQYF
TRBV9	.	many	15	TRBJ1-1	TGTGCCAGCAGCGGAGCAGGGACCATGAACACTGAAGCTTTCTTT	CASSGAGTMNTEAFF
TRBV9	.	many	15	TRBJ2-2	TGTGCCAGCAGCGTAGCATCTAGGGATGGCGGGGAGCTGTTTTTT	CASSVASRDGGELFF
TRBV9	TRBD2	many	18	TRBJ2-3	TGTGCCAGCAGCGCCCCCAAAGTTCTTAGCGGGGGCACAGATACGCAGTATTTT	CASSAPKVLSGGTDTQYF
TRBV9	.	many	16	TRBJ2-2	TGTGCCAGCAGCGTTCGGACTTATCCCCAACCCGGGGAGCTGTTTTTT	CASSVRTYPQPGELFF
TRBV9	TRBD2	many	19	TRBJ2-1	TGTGCCAGCAGCGTAGCTACGGGGACTAGCGGGAGCTCCTACAATGAGCAGTTCTTC	CASSVATGTSGSSYNEQFF
TRBV9	TRBD1	few	16	TRBJ2-3	TGTGCCAGCAGCTCCCGGCAGGGGGCCACCACAGATACGCAGTATTTT	CASSSRQGATTDTQYF